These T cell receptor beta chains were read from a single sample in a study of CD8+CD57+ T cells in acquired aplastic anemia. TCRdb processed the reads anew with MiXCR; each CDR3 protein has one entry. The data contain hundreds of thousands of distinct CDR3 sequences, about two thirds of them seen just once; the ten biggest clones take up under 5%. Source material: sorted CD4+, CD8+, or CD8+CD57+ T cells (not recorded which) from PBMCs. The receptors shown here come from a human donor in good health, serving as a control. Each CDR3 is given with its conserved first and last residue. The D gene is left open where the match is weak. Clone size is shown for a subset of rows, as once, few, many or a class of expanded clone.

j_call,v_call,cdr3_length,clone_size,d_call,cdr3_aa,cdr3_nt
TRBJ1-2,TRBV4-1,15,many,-,CASSQERQGEVGYTF,TGCGCCAGCAGCCAAGAGCGGCAGGGCGAAGTTGGCTACACCTTC
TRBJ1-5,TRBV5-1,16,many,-,CATSGGRTDSNQPQHF,TGCGCCACCTCCGGGGGGAGGACAGATAGCAATCAGCCCCAGCATTTT
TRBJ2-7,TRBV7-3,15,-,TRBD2,CASSPTSGGAREQYF,TGTGCCAGCTCACCCACTAGCGGGGGGGCCCGGGAGCAGTACTTC
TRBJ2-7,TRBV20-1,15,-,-,CSASRPGAFDYEQYF,TGCAGTGCTAGTCGGCCGGGAGCATTTGACTACGAGCAGTACTTC
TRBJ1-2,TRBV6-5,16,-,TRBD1,CASSPSGQGYNHGYTF,TGTGCCAGCAGTCCCTCGGGACAGGGGTACAACCATGGCTACACCTTC
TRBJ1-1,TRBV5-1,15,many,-,CASSFGRGSNTEAFF,TGCGCCAGCAGCTTTGGACGCGGATCGAACACTGAAGCTTTCTTT
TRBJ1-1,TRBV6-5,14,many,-,CASKWGVGIREAFF,TGTGCCAGCAAATGGGGGGTAGGGATACGAGAAGCTTTCTTT
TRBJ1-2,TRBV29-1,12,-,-,CSVVPAPYSYTF,TGCAGCGTGGTCCCAGCCCCATATAGCTACACCTTC
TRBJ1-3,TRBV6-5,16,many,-,CASSYSTKLDGNTIYF,TGTGCCAGCAGTTACTCAACCAAGTTAGATGGAAACACCATATATTTT
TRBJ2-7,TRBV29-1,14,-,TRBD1,CSFLPGTGNYEQYF,TGCAGCTTTTTACCCGGGACAGGGAACTACGAGCAGTACTTC
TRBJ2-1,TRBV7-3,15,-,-,CASSLTPPGYEQYFF,TGTGCCAGCAGCTTAACCCCGCCAGGCTACGAGCAGTACTTCTTC
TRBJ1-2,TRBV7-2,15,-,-,CASSLTQVGRHTFTF,TGTGCCAGCAGTTTGACTCAGGTAGGACGCCACACCTTCACCTTC
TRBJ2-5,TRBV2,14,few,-,CASSARQFQETQYF,TGTGCCAGCAGCGCACGCCAATTCCAAGAGACCCAGTACTTC
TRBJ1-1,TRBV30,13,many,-,CAWAPSWNTEAFF,TGTGCCTGGGCGCCGAGCTGGAACACTGAAGCTTTCTTT
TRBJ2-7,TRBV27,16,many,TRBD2,CASSQTSGGPLSDGYF,TGTGCCAGCAGTCAAACTAGCGGGGGCCCCCTTAGCGACGGGTACTTC
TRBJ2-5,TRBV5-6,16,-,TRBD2,CASSLGGPREGETQYF,TGTGCCAGCAGCTTAGGTGGGCCCAGGGAGGGGGAGACCCAGTACTTC
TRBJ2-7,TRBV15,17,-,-,CATSSQVALRSSYEQYF,TGTGCCACCAGCAGCCAAGTGGCCCTACGCAGCTCCTACGAGCAGTACTTC
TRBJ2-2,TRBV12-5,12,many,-,CASGSRAGELFF,TGTGCTAGTGGATCCAGGGCCGGGGAGCTGTTTTTT
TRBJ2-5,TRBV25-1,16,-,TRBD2,CASSPGTSGRQETQYF,TGTGCCAGCAGTCCCGGGACTAGCGGGCGTCAAGAGACCCAGTACTTC
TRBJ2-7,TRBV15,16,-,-,CATSSYSTRSSYEQYF,TGTGCCACCAGCAGTTACTCGACTCGTAGCTCCTACGAGCAGTACTTC
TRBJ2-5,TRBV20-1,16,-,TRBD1,CSARGTGGPYQETQYF,TGCAGTGCTAGGGGGACAGGGGGCCCCTACCAAGAGACCCAGTACTTC
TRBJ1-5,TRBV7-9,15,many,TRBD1,CASSPQDRGFQPQHF,TGTGCCAGCAGCCCCCAAGACAGGGGATTTCAGCCCCAGCATTTT
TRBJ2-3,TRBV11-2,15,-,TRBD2,CASSPRGRGTDTQYF,TGTGCCAGCAGCCCCCGGGGGAGGGGCACAGATACGCAGTATTTT
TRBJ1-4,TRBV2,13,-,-,CASSVTEGGRVFF,TGTGCCAGCAGTGTTACTGAGGGGGGTCGGGTGTTTTTT
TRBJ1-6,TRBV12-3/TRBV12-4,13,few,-,CASSATRPRPLHF,TGTGCCAGCAGCGCTACCCGTCCCAGGCCCCTCCACTTT
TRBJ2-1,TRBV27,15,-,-,CASSQGRMPYNEQFF,TGTGCCAGCAGTCAAGGACGGATGCCCTACAATGAGCAGTTCTTC
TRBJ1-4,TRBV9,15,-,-,CASSLSGRAGEKPFF,TGTGCCAGCAGTTTATCAGGCAGGGCTGGTGAAAAACCGTTTTTT
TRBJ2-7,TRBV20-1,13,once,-,CSASNSRTYEQYF,TGCAGTGCTAGTAATAGCAGAACCTACGAGCAGTACTTC
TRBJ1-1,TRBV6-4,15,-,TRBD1,CASSLRQGAGTEAFF,TGTGCCAGCAGTTTAAGACAGGGGGCTGGCACTGAAGCTTTCTTT
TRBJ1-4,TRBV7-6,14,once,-,CASSLGQGWEKLFF,TGTGCCAGCAGCCTTGGCCAGGGGTGGGAAAAACTGTTTTTT
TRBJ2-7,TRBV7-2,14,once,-,CASTPPPTGSTSGF,TGTGCCAGCACCCCACCCCCTACAGGCAGCACTTCGGGCTTC
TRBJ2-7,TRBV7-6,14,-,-,CASSLGPSSYEQYF,TGTGCCAGCAGCTTGGGTCCCAGCTCCTACGAGCAGTACTTC
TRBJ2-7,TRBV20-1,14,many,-,CSATGQTVGYEQYF,TGCAGTGCTACTGGACAGACGGTTGGCTACGAGCAGTACTTC
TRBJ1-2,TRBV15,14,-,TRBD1,CLSSIENRGHGYTF,TGTCTCAGCAGCATTGAGAACAGGGGTCATGGCTACACCTTC
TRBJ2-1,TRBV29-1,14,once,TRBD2,CSSNLAGGYYEQFF,TGCAGCAGCAACCTAGCGGGGGGGTACTACGAGCAGTTCTTC
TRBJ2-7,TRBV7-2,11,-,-,CASSKGYEQYF,TGTGCCAGCAGTAAGGGCTACGAGCAGTACTTC
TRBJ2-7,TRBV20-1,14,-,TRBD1,CSAAGGQGADEQYF,TGCAGTGCTGCCGGTGGACAGGGGGCTGACGAGCAGTACTTC
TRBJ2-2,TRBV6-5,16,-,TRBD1,CASSERQGQGMGELFF,TGTGCCAGCAGTGAACGCCAGGGACAGGGTATGGGGGAGCTGTTTTTT
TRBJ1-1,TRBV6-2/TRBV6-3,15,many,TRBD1,CASSYSSGGLTEAFF,TGTGCCAGCAGTTACTCTTCAGGGGGCTTAACTGAAGCTTTCTTT
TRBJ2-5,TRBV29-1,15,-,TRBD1,CSVESDRGRSETQYF,TGCAGCGTTGAATCGGACAGGGGGCGGTCGGAGACCCAGTACTTC
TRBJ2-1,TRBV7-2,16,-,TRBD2,CASSPSGGGRGGEQFF,TGTGCCAGCAGCCCCTCAGGCGGGGGGCGCGGCGGTGAGCAGTTCTTC
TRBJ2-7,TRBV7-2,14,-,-,CASTSGRSYEQYFF,-
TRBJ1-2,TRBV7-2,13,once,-,CASSVGTASDYSF,TGTGCCAGCAGCGTAGGGACGGCTTCTGACTATTCCTTC
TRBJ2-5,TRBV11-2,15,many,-,CASSRIGGRQETQYF,TGTGCCAGCAGCCGCATTGGGGGGCGACAAGAGACCCAGTACTTC
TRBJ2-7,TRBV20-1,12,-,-,CSASPTRGVQYF,TGCAGTGCTAGCCCGACACGCGGCGTGCAGTACTTC
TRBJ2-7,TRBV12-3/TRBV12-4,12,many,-,CASRSTTNEQYF,TGTGCCAGCAGGTCTACGACAAACGAGCAGTACTTC
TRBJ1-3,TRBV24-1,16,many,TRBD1,CATSDFPRDRGDTIYF,TGTGCCACCAGTGATTTCCCCCGGGACAGGGGAGACACCATATATTTT
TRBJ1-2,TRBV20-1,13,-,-,CSASHGGTYGYTF,TGCAGTGCTAGTCACGGGGGGACCTATGGCTACACCTTC
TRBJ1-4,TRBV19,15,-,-,CASSMGRQLNELLFF,TGTGCCAGTAGTATGGGGAGACAGCTGAATGAATTACTGTTTTTT
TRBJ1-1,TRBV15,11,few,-,CATSRDYEAFF,TGTGCCACCAGCAGAGACTATGAAGCTTTCTTT
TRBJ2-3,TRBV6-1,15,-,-,CASVPEGGRTDTQYF,TGTGCCAGCGTCCCAGAGGGGGGTCGCACGGATACGCAGTATTTT
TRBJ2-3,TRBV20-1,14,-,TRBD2,CSARLAGAGHTQYF,TGCAGTGCTCGACTAGCGGGGGCTGGGCATACGCAGTATTTT
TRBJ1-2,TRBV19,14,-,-,CASSTGIHPYGYTF,TGTGCCAGTAGTACGGGCATCCACCCCTATGGCTACACCTTC
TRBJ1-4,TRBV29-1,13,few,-,CSVAQAIAEGLFF,TGCAGCGTTGCACAGGCAATTGCAGAAGGACTGTTTTTT
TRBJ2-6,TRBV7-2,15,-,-,CASSLVGAGANVLTF,TGTGCCAGCAGCTTAGTAGGGGCAGGGGCCAACGTCCTGACTTTC